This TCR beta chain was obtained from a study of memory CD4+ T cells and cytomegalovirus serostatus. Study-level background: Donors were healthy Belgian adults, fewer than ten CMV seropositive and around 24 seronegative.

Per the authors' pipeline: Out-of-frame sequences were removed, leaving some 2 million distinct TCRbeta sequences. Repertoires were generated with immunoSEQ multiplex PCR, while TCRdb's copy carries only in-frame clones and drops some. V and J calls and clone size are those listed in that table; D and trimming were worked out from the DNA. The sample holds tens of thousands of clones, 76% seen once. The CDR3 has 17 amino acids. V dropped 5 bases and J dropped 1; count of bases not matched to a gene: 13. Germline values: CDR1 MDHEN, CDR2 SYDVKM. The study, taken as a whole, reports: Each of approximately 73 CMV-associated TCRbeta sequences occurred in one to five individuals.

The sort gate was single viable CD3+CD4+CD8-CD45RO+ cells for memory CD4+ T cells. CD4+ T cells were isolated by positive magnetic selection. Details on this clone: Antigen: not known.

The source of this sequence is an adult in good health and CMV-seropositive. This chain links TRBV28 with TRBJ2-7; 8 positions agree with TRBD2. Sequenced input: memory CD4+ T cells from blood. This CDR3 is CASSPGFERGLSYEQYF. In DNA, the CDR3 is TGTGCCAGCAGTCCGGGATTTGAGCGGGGGCTTTCCTACGAGCAGTACTTC.